Below, 2 T cell receptor beta chains from the same sample are listed, as sequenced in a study of T cell responses to AZD1222 COVID-19 vaccine. The data were produced by immunoSEQ multiplex PCR, yet TCRdb's version contains in-frame clones alone and is incomplete. The profile covers 90,000 to 150,000 clones, with around nine tenths appearing a single time and 4% to 5% taken by the ten largest. The sequenced sample was peripheral blood, obtained 28 days after the second dose of the MenACWY control vaccine. The source of these receptors is an adult who received the MenACWY meningococcal vaccine as a control.

This rearrangement joins TRBV28 to TRBJ1-5, with TRBD1 matching over 8 bases. V gave up 5 bases and J gave up 0 bases; unmatched junction bases: 6. The CDR3 loop spans 16 amino acids. Germline CDR1 MDHEN, CDR2 SYDVKM. In DNA, the CDR3 is TGTGCCAGCAGTCGACAGGGGAGGAATAGCAATCAGCCCCAGCATTTT. Protein product: CASSRQGRNSNQPQHF.

The chain combines TRBV15 with TRBJ2-6; D ambiguous. The CDR3 has 19 residues. Trimming removed 0 bases from V and 0 bases from J, with 15 bases in between. Germline-derived CDR1 and CDR2 are LNHNV and YYDKDF (reference sequence). CDR3 nucleotides: TGTGCCACCAGCAGAGATAGGCCCTGGACCCTCTCTGGGGCCAACGTCCTGACTTTC. Its protein product is CATSRDRPWTLSGANVLTF.